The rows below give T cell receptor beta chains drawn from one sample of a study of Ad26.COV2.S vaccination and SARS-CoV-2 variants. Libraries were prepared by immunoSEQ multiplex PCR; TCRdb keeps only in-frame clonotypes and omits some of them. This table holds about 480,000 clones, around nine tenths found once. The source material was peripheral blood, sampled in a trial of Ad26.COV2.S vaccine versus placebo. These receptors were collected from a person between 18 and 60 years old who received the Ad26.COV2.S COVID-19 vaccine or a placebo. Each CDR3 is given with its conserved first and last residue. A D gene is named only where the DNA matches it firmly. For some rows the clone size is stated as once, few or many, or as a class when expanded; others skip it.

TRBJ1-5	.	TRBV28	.	CASSPDGNQPQHF	TGTGCCAGCAGCCCGGACGGCAATCAGCCCCAGCATTTT
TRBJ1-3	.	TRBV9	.	CASSVGRSSGNTIYF	TGTGCCAGCAGCGTAGGCCGCAGCTCTGGAAACACCATATATTTT
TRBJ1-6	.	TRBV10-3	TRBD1	CAITTDRGNSPLHF	TGTGCCATCACCACGGACAGGGGTAATTCACCCCTCCACTTT
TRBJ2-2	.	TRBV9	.	CASSGTIHIGAGELFF	TGTGCCAGCAGCGGGACCATCCACATTGGGGCCGGGGAGCTGTTTTTT
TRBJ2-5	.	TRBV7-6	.	CASSLTWRETQYF	TGTGCCAGCAGCTTAACCTGGAGAGAGACCCAGTACTTC
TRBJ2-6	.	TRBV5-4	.	CASSVELSRANVLTF	TGTGCCAGCAGCGTGGAGTTGTCGAGGGCCAACGTCCTGACTTTC
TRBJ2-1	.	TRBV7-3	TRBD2	CASSPGLGVGEQFF	TGTGCCAGCAGCCCGGGACTAGGAGTCGGTGAGCAGTTCTTC
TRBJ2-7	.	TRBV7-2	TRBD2	CASSLSSGSVEQYF	TGTGCCAGCAGCTTAAGCAGCGGGAGTGTCGAGCAGTACTTC
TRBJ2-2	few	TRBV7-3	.	CASSRLQGTGELFF	TGTGCCAGCAGCCGCCTTCAGGGGACCGGGGAGCTGTTTTTT
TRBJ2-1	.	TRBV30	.	CAWNPGPSYNEQFF	TGTGCCTGGAATCCGGGACCCTCCTACAATGAGCAGTTCTTC
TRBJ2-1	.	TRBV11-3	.	CASSSPAGALANEQFF	TGTGCCAGCAGCTCCCCAGCCGGGGCCCTCGCCAATGAGCAGTTCTTC
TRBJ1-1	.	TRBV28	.	CASTTGLGAFF	TGTGCCAGCACTACAGGGTTGGGAGCTTTCTTT
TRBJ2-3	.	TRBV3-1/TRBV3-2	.	CASSQRAGGSTDTQYF	TGTGCCAGCAGCCAACGGGCGGGCGGGAGCACAGATACGCAGTATTTT
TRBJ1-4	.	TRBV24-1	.	CATSDLQPERPNEKLFF	TGTGCCACCAGTGATTTGCAACCAGAACGCCCTAATGAAAAACTGTTTTTT
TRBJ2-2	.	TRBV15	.	CATSRLSTSIGTGELFF	TGTGCCACCAGCAGACTCTCTACTTCCATCGGCACCGGGGAGCTGTTTTTT
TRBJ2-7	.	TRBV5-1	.	CASSLARSYEQYF	TGCGCCAGCAGTTTAGCGCGGAGCTACGAGCAGTACTTC
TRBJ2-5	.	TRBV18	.	CASSPPSGETQYF	TGTGCCAGCTCACCCCCCTCTGGGGAGACCCAGTACTTC
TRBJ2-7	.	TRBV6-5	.	CASSQDRTTYEQYF	TGTGCCAGCAGCCAAGACAGGACCACCTACGAGCAGTACTTC
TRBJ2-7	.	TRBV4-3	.	CASSRGSGYEQYF	TGCGCCAGCAGCCGAGGTAGTGGCTACGAGCAGTACTTC
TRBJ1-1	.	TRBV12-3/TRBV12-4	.	CASSPFMNTEAFF	TGTGCCAGCAGTCCATTCATGAACACTGAAGCTTTCTTT
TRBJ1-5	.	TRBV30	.	CAWQTGGQPQHF	TGTGCCTGGCAGACAGGAGGACAGCCCCAGCATTTT
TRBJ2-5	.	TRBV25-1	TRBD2	CASTRDYLGETQYF	TGTGCCAGCACCAGGGACTACCTGGGGGAGACCCAGTACTTC
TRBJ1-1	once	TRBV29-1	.	CSVERGLTEAFF	TGCAGCGTTGAACGGGGCCTTACTGAAGCTTTCTTT
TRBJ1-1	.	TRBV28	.	CASRGSRGRNTEAFF	TGTGCCAGCAGGGGTAGCAGGGGCAGGAACACTGAAGCTTTCTTT
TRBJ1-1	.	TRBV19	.	CASSLGAFLNTEAFF	TGTGCCAGTAGTCTCGGGGCCTTTTTGAACACTGAAGCTTTCTTT
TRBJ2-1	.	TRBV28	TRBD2	CASSLAGVPYNEQFF	TGTGCCAGCAGTTTGGCGGGAGTCCCCTACAATGAGCAGTTCTTC
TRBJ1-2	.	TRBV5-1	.	CASSQTGQPIFGYTF	TGCGCCAGCAGCCAAACCGGACAGCCCATCTTCGGCTACACCTTC
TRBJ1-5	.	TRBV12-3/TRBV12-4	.	CASSFGLNQPQHF	TGTGCCAGCAGTTTCGGGTTGAATCAGCCCCAGCATTTT
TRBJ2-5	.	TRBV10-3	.	CAISDPANLLETQYF	TGTGCCATCAGTGATCCGGCTAATCTTCTGGAGACCCAGTACTTC
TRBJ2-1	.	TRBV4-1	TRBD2	CASSQEREGSYNEQFF	TGCGCCAGCAGCCAAGAACGGGAGGGGTCCTACAATGAGCAGTTCTTC
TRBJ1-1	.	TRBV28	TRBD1	CASREVGQGRTEAFF	TGTGCCAGCAGAGAGGTGGGACAGGGGAGGACTGAAGCTTTCTTT
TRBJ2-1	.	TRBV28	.	CASSLAGSSYNEQFF	TGTGCCAGCAGTTTAGCAGGGTCCTCCTACAATGAGCAGTTCTTC
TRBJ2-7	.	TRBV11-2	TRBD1	CASSLGFPRRGQRLVEQYF	TGTGCCAGCAGCTTAGGGTTCCCCCGCAGGGGGCAGAGATTGGTCGAGCAGTACTTC
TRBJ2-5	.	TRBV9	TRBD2	CASSGAGTSPNF	TGTGCCAGCAGCGGCGCCGGGACTAGTCCAAACTTC
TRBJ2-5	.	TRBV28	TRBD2	CASSFSGMGETQYF	TGTGCCAGCAGTTTTAGCGGGATGGGGGAGACCCAGTACTTC
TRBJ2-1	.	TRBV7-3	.	CASSLDYYNEQFF	TGTGCCAGCAGCTTAGATTACTACAATGAGCAGTTCTTC
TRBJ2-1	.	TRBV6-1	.	CASSEILFSYNEQFF	TGTGCCAGCAGTGAGATCCTTTTCTCCTACAATGAGCAGTTCTTC
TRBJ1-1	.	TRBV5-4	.	CASSTLNTEAFF	TGTGCCAGCAGCACTCTGAACACTGAAGCTTTCTTT
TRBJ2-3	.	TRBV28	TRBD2	CASSLEGGRTDTQYF	TGTGCCAGCAGTTTAGAGGGCGGGAGAACAGATACGCAGTATTTT